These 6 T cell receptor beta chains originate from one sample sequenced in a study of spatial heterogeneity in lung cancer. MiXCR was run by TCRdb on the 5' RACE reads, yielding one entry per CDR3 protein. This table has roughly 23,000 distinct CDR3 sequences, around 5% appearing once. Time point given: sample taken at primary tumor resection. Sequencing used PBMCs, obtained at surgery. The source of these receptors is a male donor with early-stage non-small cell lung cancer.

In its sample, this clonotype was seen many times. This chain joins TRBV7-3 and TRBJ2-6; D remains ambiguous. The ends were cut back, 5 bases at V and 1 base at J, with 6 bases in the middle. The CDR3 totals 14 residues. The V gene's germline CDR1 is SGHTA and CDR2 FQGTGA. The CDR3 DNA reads TGTGCCAGCAGCCGAAATTCTGGGGCCAACGTCCTGACTTTC. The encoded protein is CASSRNSGANVLTF.

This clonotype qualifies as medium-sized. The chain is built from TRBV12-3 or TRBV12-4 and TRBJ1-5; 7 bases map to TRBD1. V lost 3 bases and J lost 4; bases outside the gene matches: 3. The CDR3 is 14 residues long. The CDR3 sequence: CASSFRQGNQPQHF. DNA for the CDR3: TGTGCCAGCAGTTTTCGACAGGGAAATCAGCCCCAGCATTTT.

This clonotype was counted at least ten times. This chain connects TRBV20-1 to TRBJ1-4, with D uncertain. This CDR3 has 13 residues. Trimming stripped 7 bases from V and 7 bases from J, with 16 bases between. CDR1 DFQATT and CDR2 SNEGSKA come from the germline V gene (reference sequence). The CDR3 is CSVPGLGSEKLFF. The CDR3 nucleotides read TGCAGTGTTCCGGGCCTGGGAAGTGAAAAACTGTTTTTT.

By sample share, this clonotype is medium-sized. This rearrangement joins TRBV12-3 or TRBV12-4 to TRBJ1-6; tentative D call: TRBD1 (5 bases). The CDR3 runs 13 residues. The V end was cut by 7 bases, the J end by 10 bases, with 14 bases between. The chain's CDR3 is CASIQGVGSPLHF. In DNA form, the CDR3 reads TGTGCCAGCATTCAGGGCGTCGGATCACCCCTCCACTTT.

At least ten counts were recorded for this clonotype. Here the CDR3 reads CASSSSLVSSEQFF. The CDR3 DNA sequence: TGTGCCAGCAGCTCGTCACTAGTCTCCTCGGAGCAGTTCTTC. The V call is TRBV11-3, the J call TRBJ2-1; weak D call: TRBD2 (5 bases). The CDR3 runs 14 residues. Germline V gene sequence: CDR1 SGHNT, CDR2 YENEEA. V lost 4 bases, J lost 10 bases, and 17 bases lay in between.

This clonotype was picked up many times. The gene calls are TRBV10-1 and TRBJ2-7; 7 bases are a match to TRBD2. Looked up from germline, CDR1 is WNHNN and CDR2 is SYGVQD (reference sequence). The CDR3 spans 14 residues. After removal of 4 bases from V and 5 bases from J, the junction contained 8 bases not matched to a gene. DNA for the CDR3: TGCGCCAGCAGTGCCGGCGGGAGAATGAACGAGCAGTACTTC. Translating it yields CASSAGGRMNEQYF.